This T cell receptor beta chain comes out of a study of T-cell memory formation after mild COVID-19. TCRdb re-analysed the 5' RACE reads in MiXCR, keeping a single row per CDR3 protein. The sample holds roughly 150,000 distinct CDR3 sequences, 13% seen once. Overall study findings and caveats: Pre-infection memory held some responding clones, suggesting pre-existing cross-reactive T cells responded.

This clonotype came up once. Antigen specificity is unknown. The clonotype comes from a man younger than 35 who had mild COVID-19 (a few samples of this study predate the infection). Cell type and time point are not known. The source material was PBMCs or a T cell subset sorted from them (not recorded which).

CDR3 DNA sequence: TGTGCCAGTAGTCGAACAGGGGAGGTCCTGACCTACACCTTC. It is translated as CASSRTGEVLTYTF. The rearrangement uses TRBV19 and TRBJ1-2, with 7 bases that match TRBD1. Germline V gives CDR1 LNHDA, CDR2 SQIVND (reference sequence). The CDR3 runs 14 residues. J was trimmed by 10 bases and V by 5 bases; bases with no gene match: 13.